This T cell receptor (beta chain) stems from a study of siplizumab effects on memory and regulatory T cells. Study results and limitations: Proliferating siplizumab-cultured Tregs lacked confirmed suppressive function. Assignment to unstimulated subsets succeeded for only a minor fraction of the alloreactive clones. Apparently key alloresponse contributors, naive T cells also seemed more diverse than memory cells.

Germline trimming cut 3 bases from V and 6 bases from J; bases unmatched to any gene: 11. CDR3 size: 15 residues. Germline V gene lookup returns CDR1 SGHKS and CDR2 YYEKEE (reference sequence). The study assayed roughly 91,000 TCR templates per sample. Repertoires were generated with immunoSEQ multiplex PCR, while TCRdb's copy carries only in-frame clones and drops some. This table holds about 100,000 clones, 91% found once. A note on this clone: Its antigen remains unknown.

Sequenced: CD4+ T cells sorted from blood. This clonotype was sampled from a human donor in good health. The chain carries TRBV5-5 and TRBJ1-2, with 7 bases identical to TRBD1. DNA of the CDR3: TGTGCCAGCAGCTCAGGGCCCCGGGACAGAGATGGCTACACCTTC. This sequence encodes CASSSGPRDRDGYTF. Together with reference TRBV5-5 and TRBJ1-2, the CDR3 gives the full variable domain: DAGVTQSPTHLIKTRGQQVTLRCSPISGHKSVSWYQQVLGQGPQFIFQYYEKEERGRGNFPDRFSARQFPNYSSELNVNALLLGDSALYLCASSSGPRDRDGYTFGSGTRLTVV.